The entry that follows covers one TCR beta chain sequence. TCRdb's copy holds only in-frame clones and misses some; the assay was immunoSEQ multiplex PCR. Among under 350,000 clones listed, 80% to 95% were seen once. In Seattle, patients joined the study during active infection and were tracked longitudinally. This specimen comes from a study of blood T cell repertoires in COVID-19. Background on the study: T cells, B-cell-depleted T cells, or PBMCs provided the cDNA or gDNA that served as material.

The origin of this receptor is a woman aged 30 to 39 with COVID-19, enrolled during active disease. Source material: peripheral blood.

CDR3 bases: TGTGCCATCAGTGAGTCGATTGGAGTTTATAATTCACCCCTCCACTTT. The encoded protein is CAISESIGVYNSPLHF. The chain couples TRBV10-3 to TRBJ1-6; D ambiguous. CDR1 and CDR2 (germline): ENHRY, SYGVKD. V lost 0 bases and J lost 4, with 10 bases in between. The CDR3 runs 16 residues.